This T cell receptor beta chain was observed in a study of vaccination effects on CD4 cells after COVID-19. Background on the study: The median interval between the second dose and post-vaccine sampling was 72 days.

The method was immunoSEQ multiplex PCR; TCRdb's version includes in-frame clones alone and lacks a portion of them. The data hold about 59,000 clones, with roughly 78% observed a single time. V trimming: 1 base; J trimming: 5 bases; junction bases outside the gene matches: 1. This CDR3 has 14 residues. The germline V gene encodes CDR1 SGHTA and CDR2 FQGNSA. This clone was counted between two and nine times. No antigen is known for it. Antigen-specific CD4+ T cells were expanded with viral peptide pools in the ViraFEST assay before sequencing. The authors isolated CD4+ T cells after ten to eleven days of culture. The participants, recipients of two vaccine doses, got either BNT162b2 or mRNA-1273. Having tested negative for nucleocapsid antibodies, the vaccine recipients showed no prior SARS-CoV-2 infection.

This sequence joins TRBV7-2 and TRBJ2-5, with TRBD2 identical over 10 bases. The clonotype comes from a human donor who received a COVID-19 vaccine. The sample consisted of CD4+ T cells from PBMCs cultured with HCoV-OC43 spike peptides, taken after COVID-19 vaccination. Noted subset: HCoV-OC43 spike overlapping peptide pool stimulation. The DNA for the CDR3 is TGTGCCAGCAGCTTAGTACTAGCGGGGGAGACCCAGTACTTC. Translated: CASSLVLAGETQYF.